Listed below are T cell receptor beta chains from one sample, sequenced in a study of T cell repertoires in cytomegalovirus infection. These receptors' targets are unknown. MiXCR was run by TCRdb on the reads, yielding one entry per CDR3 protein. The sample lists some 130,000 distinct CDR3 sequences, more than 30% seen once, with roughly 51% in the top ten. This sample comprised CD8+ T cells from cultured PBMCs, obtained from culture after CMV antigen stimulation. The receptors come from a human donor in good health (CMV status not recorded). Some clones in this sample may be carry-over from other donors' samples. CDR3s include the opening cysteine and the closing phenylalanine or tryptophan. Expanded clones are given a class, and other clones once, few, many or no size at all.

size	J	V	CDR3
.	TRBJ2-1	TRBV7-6	CASSLTLVGNEQFF
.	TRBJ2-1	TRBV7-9	CASSGRRGSSYNEQFF
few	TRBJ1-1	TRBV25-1	CASSDPDRGHTEAFF
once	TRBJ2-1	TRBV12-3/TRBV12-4	CASSPGVGGGADEQFF
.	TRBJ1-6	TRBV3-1	CASSLRGSSYNSPLHF
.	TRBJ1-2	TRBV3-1	CASSSEFRGPNYGYTF
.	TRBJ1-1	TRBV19	CASSIGPNTEAFF
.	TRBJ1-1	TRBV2	CASSRQGQNTEAFF
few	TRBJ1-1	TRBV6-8	CASSYYRGNTEAFF
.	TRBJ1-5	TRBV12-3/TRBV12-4	CACGQAINQPQHF
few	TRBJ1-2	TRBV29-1	CVVFGYGYTF
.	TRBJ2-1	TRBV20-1	CSARGSSGGAALNTNEQFF
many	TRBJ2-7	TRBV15	CATSRDGPDRGHEQYF
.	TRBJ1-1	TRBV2	CASSEGQGLTEAFF
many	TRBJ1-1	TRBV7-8	CASTIRALGENTEAFF
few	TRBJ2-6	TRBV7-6	CASTAAGANVLTF